The 2 T cell receptor beta chains reported below all come from one sample, sequenced in a study of T cell responses to AZD1222 COVID-19 vaccine. Sequencing was performed with immunoSEQ multiplex PCR; in TCRdb, only in-frame clones are kept and a portion is missing. The data hold 110,000 or so clones, with 80% to 90% observed a single time. The sample in question was peripheral blood, obtained 28 days after the second AZD1222 dose. The origin of the receptors is an adult who received the AZD1222 COVID-19 vaccine.

The J gene is TRBJ1-1, the V gene TRBV7-3; D might be TRBD1 (6 bases). Trimming shortened V by 6 bases and J by 4 bases, and 15 bases separated the two germline ends. The CDR3 spans 14 residues. Germline CDR1 SGHTA, CDR2 FQGTGA. The DNA for the CDR3 is TGTGCCAGCAGTAAGACAGGTTTTGGCACTGAAGCTTTCTTT. As protein: CASSKTGFGTEAFF.

The chain links TRBV7-9 to TRBJ1-6; D not certain. V lost 3 bases, J lost 14 bases, and 17 bases lay in between. Per germline, CDR1 SEHNR and CDR2 FQNEAQ (reference sequence). CDR3 length: 14 residues. In nucleotides, the CDR3 is TGTGCCAGCAGCTTCCCGGGAAAGTTTCAAACCCTCCACTTT. Its translation is CASSFPGKFQTLHF.